What follows describes a single T cell receptor beta chain. Its antigen target is currently unknown. No base qualities exist here, and no much larger clone lies one base off it. The sample contains more than one DNA sequence encoding this CDR3. The entry originates in a study of OX40 agonist ivuxolimab in advanced cancers. About the study as a whole: Ivuxolimab was a fully human IgG2 agonistic monoclonal antibody targeting the costimulatory receptor OX40 (CD134). Intravenous ivuxolimab was administered to patients every 2 weeks at six dose levels: 0.01, 0.1, 0.3, 1.5, 3 and 10 mg/kg. Among the 50 to 55 dose-escalation patients, about 19 had hepatocellular carcinoma, roughly 15 melanoma, 9 renal cell carcinoma and 9 head and neck cancer. The dose-escalation cohort was around 84% male with a mean age of about 58 years, ranging from roughly 23 to 90. Prior anti-PD-1, anti-PD-L1 or anti-CTLA-4 therapy was permitted, and checkpoint inhibitors had been received by around 40% of dose-escalation patients. Partial responses occurred in three dose-escalation patients, of whom one had hepatocellular carcinoma and two had cutaneous melanoma. Peripheral TCRbeta sequencing was intended to test whether TCR sequence diversity was altered and clonal T-cell expansion was caused by ivuxolimab. The paper describes the monotherapy dose-escalation part (N = 52 patients) of the phase I trial of ivuxolimab. The full study reports these points: Low levels of normalized T-cell clonal expansion were also shown by some nonresponding patients. Antigen specificity was not determined for the clonally expanded peripheral T cells. At doses of 0.1 to 3.0 mg/kg, clonal expansion of both CD4+ and CD8+ blood T cells was observed from baseline to week 6. After ivuxolimab, expanded clones were on average more numerous among CD8+ T cells than among CD4+ T cells. In partial responders in the 0.1-3.0 mg/kg groups, normalized peripheral clonal expansion was found to be among the lowest, especially among CD8+ T cells.

Patients with autoimmune disease history or receiving systemic immunosuppression were excluded from the trial. Peripheral blood for TCR sequencing was drawn from every dose cohort at baseline, at cycle 4 day 1 and at cycle 7 day 1. Samples were obtained from an open-label, multicenter, first-in-human phase I dose-escalation trial of ivuxolimab. Adults with locally advanced or metastatic melanoma, renal cell carcinoma, hepatocellular carcinoma or head and neck squamous cell carcinoma were enrolled in the trial. CD4+ and CD8+ T cells were sorted separately from peripheral blood before TCR sequencing. To sequence the TCRbeta CDR3 region, genomic DNA was isolated from the sorted cells. The immunoSEQ Assay was used for sequencing of TCRbeta CDR3 regions. TCRdb obtained this table from immuneACCESS and retained in-frame rearrangements with V and J assigned. These tables miss some clones; where compared with another copy, unresolved V genes account for less than half of the shortfall, and the remainder is unexplained. Present in this sample are over 80,000 clones, around 85% of which were seen just once. The ten largest clones add up to roughly 5.5% of the sample.

V gives up 1 base and J gives up 8 bases, and the segment between their germline ends measures 5 bases. Reading from cysteine to phenylalanine, the CDR3 counts 11 amino acids. The retained sequence is limited to the CDR3, 33 bases, with the frame set at the first base. The CDR1 and CDR2 encoded by the germline V gene (reference sequence) are LNHDA and SQIVND. This TCR came from an adult with an advanced solid tumor such as melanoma, head and neck, liver or kidney cancer. The chain links TRBV19 with TRBJ1-2, and perhaps TRBD1 as D gene, on 5 matching bases. The starting material was CD4+ or CD8+ T cells sorted from blood, obtained in a trial of the OX40 agonist ivuxolimab. The CDR3 reads CASSIGGGYTF. The nucleotides read TGTGCCAGTAGTATAGGGGGCGGCTACACCTTC.